The 25 T cell receptor beta chains reported below all come from one sample, sequenced in a study of shared clonotypes between healthy human individuals. Measured with immunoSEQ multiplex PCR; TCRdb has only the in-frame clones, and not every one. The data show a few million clones, approximately 95% seen once. Material: naive CD4+ T cells from PBMCs. Documented subset: CD45RA+ positively selected. These receptors came from a man aged 18 to 30 in good health. Some clones in this sample may be carry-over from other donors' samples.

The chain carries TRBV7-6 and TRBJ2-1, with 7 bases that match TRBD2. Trimming cost V 4 bases and J 0 bases; bases outside gene matches: 6. CDR1 is SGHVS, CDR2 FNYEAQ, per germline. The CDR3 consists of 16 residues. This CDR3 is CASSSMGGGSYNEQFF. In DNA form, the CDR3 reads TGTGCCAGCAGCTCCATGGGGGGGGGCTCCTACAATGAGCAGTTCTTC.

This clone showed up just once. This chain uses TRBV19 with TRBJ1-2; 8 bases align to TRBD1. Germline V lookup: CDR1 LNHDA, CDR2 SQIVND (reference sequence). This CDR3 region has 15 residues. V trimming: 4 bases; J trimming: 7 bases; junction bases outside the gene matches: 11. CDR3 sequence (DNA): TGTGCCAGTAGTACAAAAACAGGGGGGCCCCTTGGCTACACCTTC. Protein: CASSTKTGGPLGYTF.

The V gene is TRBV4-3, the J gene TRBJ1-1; the match to TRBD1 covers 7 bases. V lost 8 bases to trimming and J lost 1 base; unmatched junction nucleotides: 16. Germline assignment: CDR1 LGHNA and CDR2 YSLEER. This CDR3 comprises 17 residues. The CDR3 nucleotides are TGCGCCAGCTCGTCGGAACAGGGGACCCGTGGGAACACTGAAGCTTTCTTT. Translation gives CASSSEQGTRGNTEAFF.

The J gene is TRBJ2-5, the V gene TRBV28; a possible D gene is TRBD2 (6 bases). The V gene's germline CDR1 is MDHEN and CDR2 SYDVKM. The V gene lost 6 bases and the J gene lost 7 bases, with 15 bases spanning the gap. CDR3 length: 13 residues. The CDR3 bases are TGTGCCAGCAGGTCGGGACTTAGTGGGACCCAGTACTTC. Amino acid sequence: CASRSGLSGTQYF.

Remarks on this clone: The identical CDR3 is also encoded by other nucleotide sequences in the sample. The chain recombines TRBV9 with TRBJ1-1, with D unclear. CDR1 and CDR2 from the germline V gene are SGDLS and YYNGEE. The ends were cut back, 0 bases at V and 1 base at J, with 7 bases in the middle. The CDR3 is 14 residues long. CDR3 protein: CASSVVTANTEAFF. CDR3 in DNA: TGTGCCAGCAGCGTAGTTACTGCGAACACTGAAGCTTTCTTT.

With regard to this clone: Other DNA sequences in this sample translate to the same CDR3. The chain links TRBV7-3 to TRBJ2-1, with a tentative D call TRBD1 (6 bases). Germline values: CDR1 SGHTA, CDR2 FQGTGA. The CDR3 contains 13 residues. V lost 5 bases, J lost 3 bases, and 8 bases lay in between. The CDR3 protein is CASSRGGYNEQFF. The DNA for the CDR3 is TGTGCCAGCAGCCGAGGGGGCTACAATGAGCAGTTCTTC.

The CDR3 DNA is TGTGCCAGCAGCCCGCGGGGAAGAACTGAAGCTTTCTTT. Protein: CASSPRGRTEAFF. The chain employs TRBV7-2 and TRBJ1-1; no reliable D call. V was clipped by 5 bases and J by 5 bases, with 12 bases between them. The CDR3 runs to 13 residues. Germline CDR1 is SGHTA and CDR2 is FQGNSA.

The chain links TRBV9 to TRBJ1-2; possible D gene TRBD1, 5 bases. Germline V gene lookup returns CDR1 SGDLS and CDR2 YYNGEE. V was clipped by 5 bases and J by 0 bases, with 17 bases between them. The CDR3 totals 16 residues. The CDR3 reads CASSTGTVPSNYGYTF. In DNA, the CDR3 is TGTGCCAGCAGTACCGGGACCGTTCCTTCTAACTATGGCTACACCTTC.

Concerning this clone itself: The same CDR3 also results from other DNA sequences found in this sample. The chain carries TRBV7-3 and TRBJ1-1, with D unclear. Trimming removed 4 bases from V and 0 bases from J, with 6 bases in between. Germline V gene sequence: CDR1 SGHTA, CDR2 FQGTGA. The CDR3 length is 13 residues. CDR3: CASSSTLNTEAFF. For the CDR3, the DNA is TGTGCCAGCAGCTCAACATTGAACACTGAAGCTTTCTTT. Combining the CDR3 with reference TRBV7-3 and TRBJ1-1 gives the whole variable domain GAGVSQTPSNKVTEKGKYVELRCDPISGHTALYWYRQSLGQGPEFLIYFQGTGAADDSGLPNDRFFAVRPEGSVSTLKIQRTERGDSAVYLCASSSTLNTEAFFGQGTRLTVV.

The J gene is TRBJ2-7, the V gene TRBV14; 13 bases are a match to TRBD2. The CDR3 is 13 amino acids. V lost 4 bases to trimming and J lost 12 bases; unmatched junction nucleotides: 6. The germline V gene encodes CDR1 SGHDN and CDR2 FVKESK. CDR3 sequence reads: CASSPGLAGPRYF. DNA for the CDR3: TGTGCCAGCAGCCCGGGACTAGCGGGGCCGAGGTACTTC.

The chain carries TRBV2 and TRBJ1-1, with a possible D match to TRBD1 (5 bases). Trimming left V 5 bases short and J 9 bases short, with 13 bases between. Germline CDR1 is SNHLY and CDR2 is FYNNEI. The CDR3 extends over 12 amino acids. The CDR3 sequence: CASSSAGGKAFF. In DNA form, the CDR3 reads TGTGCCAGCAGTAGTGCGGGGGGTAAAGCTTTCTTT. Full variable domain (remainder filled in from reference TRBV2 and TRBJ1-1): EPEVTQTPSHQVTQMGQEVILRCVPISNHLYFYWYRQILGQKVEFLVSFYNNEISEKSEIFDDQFSVERPDGSNFTLKIRSTKLEDSAMYFCASSSAGGKAFFGQGTRLTVV.

This sequence joins TRBV5-4 and TRBJ2-4; perhaps D is TRBD1 or TRBD2 (5 bases each). The CDR3 runs to 14 residues. V lost 0 bases and J lost 7, with 11 bases in between. Per germline, CDR1 SGHNT and CDR2 YYREEE (reference sequence). The CDR3 DNA follows: TGTGCCAGCAGCTTGGCCGGGACGGGGAACATTCAGTACTTC. It codes for CASSLAGTGNIQYF. The full variable domain, its missing parts supplied by reference TRBV5-4 and TRBJ2-4, is ETGVTQSPTHLIKTRGQQVTLRCSSQSGHNTVSWYQQALGQGPQFIFQYYREEENGRGNFPPRFSGLQFPNYSSELNVNALELDDSALYLCASSLAGTGNIQYFGAGTRLSVL.

This clone occurred once. Other DNA sequences in the same sample also yield this CDR3. This rearrangement joins TRBV5-6 to TRBJ1-1; 10 nucleotides line up with TRBD1. The trim removed 4 bases at V and 6 bases at J, leaving 9 bases unmatched. The CDR3 loop spans 15 amino acids. Germline lookup yields CDR1 SGHDT and CDR2 YYEEEE. The CDR3 protein is CASSPGDRGGAEAFF. In nucleotides, the CDR3 is TGTGCCAGCAGCCCGGGGGACAGGGGCGGCGCTGAAGCTTTCTTT.

The V gene is TRBV20-1, the J gene TRBJ1-1; TRBD1 might be the D (6 bases). CDR1 is DFQATT, CDR2 SNEGSKA, per germline (reference sequence). Trimming left V 3 bases short and J 8 bases short, with 7 bases between. The CDR3 is 10 residues long. The CDR3 sequence: CSASGQEAFF. In DNA, the CDR3 is TGCAGTGCTAGCGGACAGGAAGCTTTCTTT.

The rearrangement links TRBV28 to TRBJ1-2; D call uncertain. This CDR3 region has 14 residues. Germline-derived CDR1 and CDR2 are MDHEN and SYDVKM. V was trimmed by 2 bases and J by 4 bases, leaving 11 bases between them. CDR3: CASSLPNGPYGYTF. The CDR3 DNA follows: TGTGCCAGCAGTTTACCCAACGGACCCTATGGCTACACCTTC.

CDR3 sequence (DNA): TGCGCCAGCAGCTTGGAAGCAGGGTCAGATACGCAGTATTTT. As protein: CASSLEAGSDTQYF. V gene TRBV5-1 combines with J gene TRBJ2-3; D might be TRBD1 (5 bases). Trimming took 0 bases from V and 4 from J, leaving 9 bases between them. CDR3 size: 14 residues. CDR1 and CDR2 from the germline V gene are SGHRS and YFSETQ.

The chain has TRBV28 and TRBJ1-2, with 9 bases aligning to TRBD1. CDR1 and CDR2 from the germline V gene are MDHEN and SYDVKM. The CDR3 runs to 18 residues. V was pared by 2 bases and J by 6 bases, with 16 bases of the junction left unmatched. CDR3 residues: CASSLRRTLKQGANGYTF. The CDR3 DNA is TGTGCCAGCAGTTTACGAAGAACCCTAAAACAGGGGGCTAATGGCTACACCTTC.

The chain links TRBV28 to TRBJ2-3; D is unresolved. Germline CDR1 and CDR2: MDHEN and SYDVKM. CDR3 length: 13 residues. V was cut by 2 bases and J by 2 bases, with 5 bases left in between. The CDR3 here is CASSLADTDTQYF. CDR3 bases: TGTGCCAGCAGTTTAGCGGACACAGATACGCAGTATTTT.

This clone has only a few counts. The chain carries TRBV19 and TRBJ1-5, with 7 nucleotides matching TRBD1. This CDR3 is 16 amino acids long. The germline gives CDR1 LNHDA, CDR2 SQIVND (reference sequence). J lost 6 bases, V lost 5 bases, and 13 bases had no gene match. The CDR3 loop reads CASSFLSGQWSQPQHF. Here the CDR3 DNA reads TGTGCCAGTAGTTTCCTTTCGGGACAGTGGAGTCAGCCCCAGCATTTT.

Remarks on this clone: The identical CDR3 is also encoded by other nucleotide sequences in the sample. The V gene is TRBV9, the J gene TRBJ2-7; D is ambiguous. CDR3 length equals 13 residues. The germline V gene encodes CDR1 SGDLS and CDR2 YYNGEE. Between the trimmed V and J ends, which lost 0 bases and 0 bases, there was a span of 4 bases. This chain's CDR3 is CASSVDGSYEQYF. In nucleotides, the CDR3 is TGTGCCAGCAGCGTAGACGGCTCCTACGAGCAGTACTTC.

The V gene is TRBV4-1, the J gene TRBJ1-4; tentatively, D is TRBD1 (6 bases). The CDR3 runs 15 residues. V shed 2 bases and J shed 1 base, with 8 bases lying between them. The germline V gene encodes CDR1 MGHRA and CDR2 YSYEKL. The CDR3 nucleotides are TGCGCCAGCAGCCAAATAGGGGGAACTAATGAAAAACTGTTTTTT. Translation: CASSQIGGTNEKLFF.

This rearrangement joins TRBV6-1 to TRBJ2-7; TRBD2 agrees at 8 bases. Germline V gene lookup returns CDR1 MNHNS and CDR2 SASEGT. The J segment lost 1 base and the V segment lost 7 bases, leaving 3 bases of the junction unmatched. The CDR3 totals 13 residues. The DNA for the CDR3 is TGTGCCAGCAAGTTAGCGGGGTCCTACGAGCAGTACTTC. Its translation is CASKLAGSYEQYF.

The chain is built from TRBV5-4 and TRBJ1-2; a possible D gene is TRBD1 (5 bases). The V gene lost 1 base and the J gene lost 2 bases, with 15 bases spanning the gap. CDR1 and CDR2 from the germline V gene are SGHNT and YYREEE (reference sequence). The CDR3 consists of 16 residues. In DNA form, the CDR3 reads TGTGCCAGCAGCTTGTCCGTCGGGACCGGCAACTATGGCTACACCTTC. It is translated as CASSLSVGTGNYGYTF.

The chain couples TRBV18 to TRBJ1-3; a weak D match, TRBD1 (5 bases). Germline lookup yields CDR1 KGHSH and CDR2 LQKENI. This CDR3 has 15 amino acids. The ends were cut back, 3 bases at V and 0 bases at J, with 9 bases in the middle. The CDR3 DNA follows: TGTGCCAGCTCACCCACAGGTACCTCTGGAAACACCATATATTTT. It yields the protein CASSPTGTSGNTIYF.

This rearrangement joins TRBV28 to TRBJ2-7; 10 bases line up with TRBD2. Germline trimming cut 3 bases from V and 4 bases from J; bases unmatched to any gene: 6. Germline CDR1 reads MDHEN; CDR2 reads SYDVKM. This CDR3 is 15 amino acids long. In DNA form, the CDR3 reads TGTGCCAGCAGTTTCGCTAGCGGGAGTAAGTACGAGCAGTACTTC. This codes for CASSFASGSKYEQYF. The entire variable domain, with the rest obtained from reference TRBV28 and TRBJ2-7, is as follows: DVKVTQSSRYLVKRTGEKVFLECVQDMDHENMFWYRQDPGLGLRLIYFSYDVKMKEKGDIPEGYSVSREKKERFSLILESASTNQTSMYLCASSFASGSKYEQYFGPGTRLTVT.